This T cell receptor (beta chain) was recovered during a study of blood T cell repertoires in COVID-19. Study-level background: Researchers got acute and convalescent COVID-19 samples from the United States, Italy and Spain. T cells, B-cell-depleted T cells, or PBMCs supplied cDNA or gDNA.

Everyone who took part was roughly 18 to 89 years old, and they came from fewer than 25 US areas. In the original processing: Scientists estimated how many nucleated cells there were by amplifying reference gene primers. Clones were sequenced by immunoSEQ multiplex PCR, and TCRdb holds only the in-frame ones, with some missing. The V and J calls and clone size were taken over from that table, and D and trimming were inferred from the DNA. The sample includes 200,000 or so clones, 80% to 90% of them seen just once. Input material: PBMCs or T cells enriched from blood (not recorded which). This sequence was found in a middle-aged woman with acute COVID-19.

The CDR3 is CASSLGANRDRYF. In nucleotides, the CDR3 is TGTGCCAGCAGCCTCGGGGCCAACAGGGACCGGTACTTC. J is TRBJ2-4 and V is TRBV5-4, with D perhaps TRBD1 (6 bases). The CDR3 totals 13 residues. V shed 4 bases and J shed 15 bases, with 20 bases lying between them. Germline V gene data show CDR1 as SGHNT and CDR2 as YYREEE (reference sequence).